This TCR beta chain was sequenced for a study of blood T cell repertoires in COVID-19. V was shortened by 1 base and J by 0 bases, with 15 bases between the two germline ends. The germline CDR1 and CDR2 sequences are KGHDR and SFDVKD. CDR3 length: 18 amino acids. In the study's own analysis: Estimates of nucleated cell counts were drawn from the amplification of reference gene primers. Only in-frame clones appear in the TCRdb table, and some are missing; sequencing was by immunoSEQ multiplex PCR. For V, J and clone size, that table is used; D and trimming come from the DNA. The sample yields more than 300,000 clones, 89% seen once.

Specimen: PBMCs or T cells enriched from blood (not recorded which). J is TRBJ2-4 and V is TRBV24-1; a possible D gene is TRBD2 (5 bases). This sequence was found in a woman under 40 who had recovered from COVID-19. The CDR3 DNA reads as TGTGCCACCAGTGATTTTTTTTCGGCGGACTTAGCCAAAAACATTCAGTACTTC. Its protein product is CATSDFFSADLAKNIQYF.